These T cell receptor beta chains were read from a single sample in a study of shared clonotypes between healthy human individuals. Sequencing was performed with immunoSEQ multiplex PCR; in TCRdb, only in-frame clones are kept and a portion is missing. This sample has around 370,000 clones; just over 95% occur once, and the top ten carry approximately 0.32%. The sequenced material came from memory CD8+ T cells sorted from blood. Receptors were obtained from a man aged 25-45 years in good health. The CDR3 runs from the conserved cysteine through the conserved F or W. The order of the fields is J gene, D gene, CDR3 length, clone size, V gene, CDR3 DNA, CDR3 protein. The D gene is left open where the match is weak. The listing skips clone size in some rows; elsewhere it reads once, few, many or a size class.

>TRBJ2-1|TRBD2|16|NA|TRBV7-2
TGTGCCAGCAGCTTAGGCGGGAGGCAGAAGGACAATGAGCAGTTCTTC
CASSLGGRQKDNEQFF
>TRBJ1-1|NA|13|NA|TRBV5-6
TGTGCCAGCAGCTTGGCGGCGAACACTGAAGCTTTCTTT
CASSLAANTEAFF
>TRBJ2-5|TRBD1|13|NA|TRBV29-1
TGCAGCGTTAACAGGGGCCCCCAAGAGACCCAGTACTTC
CSVNRGPQETQYF
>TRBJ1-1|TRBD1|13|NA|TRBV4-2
TGTGCCAGCAGCCAATTGGACAGGGGAGAAGCTTTCTTT
CASSQLDRGEAFF
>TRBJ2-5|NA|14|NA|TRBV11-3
TGTGCCAGCAGCTTAACGGGGTCTGGAGAGACCCAGTACTTC
CASSLTGSGETQYF
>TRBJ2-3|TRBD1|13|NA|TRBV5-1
TGCGCCAGCAGCTTGGCGGACAGGGTAAGGCAGTATTTT
CASSLADRVRQYF
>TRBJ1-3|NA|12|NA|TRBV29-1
TGCAGCGCCTGGACAGATGGAAACACCATATATTTT
CSAWTDGNTIYF
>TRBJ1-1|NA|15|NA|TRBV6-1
TGTGCCAGCAGTGAAGCAGTGACAAAGAACACTGAAGCTTTCTTT
CASSEAVTKNTEAFF
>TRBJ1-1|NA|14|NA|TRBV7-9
TGTGCCAGCAGCTTAACGAATATGAACACTGAAGCTTTCTTT
CASSLTNMNTEAFF
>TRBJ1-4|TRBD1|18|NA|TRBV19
TGTGCCAGTAGTTCACACCGGGACAGGGCTGCAACTAATGAAAAACTGTTTTTT
CASSSHRDRAATNEKLFF
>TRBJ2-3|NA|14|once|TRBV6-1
TGTGCCAGCAGCCGCGGACTTAGCACAGATACGCAGTATTTT
CASSRGLSTDTQYF
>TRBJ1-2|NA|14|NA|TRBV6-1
TGTGCCAGCAGTGAAGCGGTGCGGTACTATGGCTACACCTTC
CASSEAVRYYGYTF
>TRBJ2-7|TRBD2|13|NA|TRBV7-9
TGTGCCAGCAGCCAAGCGGGAGACTACGAGCAGTACTTC
CASSQAGDYEQYF
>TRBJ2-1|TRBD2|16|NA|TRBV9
TGTGCCAGCAGCTCGCCTAGCGGGAGTGTCTACAATGAGCAGTTCTTC
CASSSPSGSVYNEQFF